The 13 T cell receptor beta chains presented below share a single source sample, sequenced in a study of CD8 T cells in Susac syndrome. With random hexamers, 0.5 to 1 ug RNA was reverse transcribed. From the immunoSEQ multiplex PCR reads, TCRdb called clonotypes with MiXCR, one entry per CDR3 protein. Here the sample spans about 130,000 distinct CDR3 sequences, over 85% being singletons. Material for sequencing was CD8+ T cells from PBMCs. The receptors stem from a human donor with multiple sclerosis.

The J gene is TRBJ2-1, the V gene TRBV13; 13 bases line up with TRBD2. The CDR3 loop spans 16 amino acids. The V segment lost 4 bases and the J segment 7 bases; nucleotides outside the gene matches: 7. Germline V lookup: CDR1 PRHDT, CDR2 FYEKMQ (reference sequence). The CDR3 DNA is TGTGCCAGCAGCTCCCAAGGGACTAGCGGGATGAATGAGCAGTTCTTC. Amino acid sequence: CASSSQGTSGMNEQFF.

The chain is built from TRBV19 and TRBJ2-1; D is ambiguous. The CDR3 is 15 residues long. Germline CDR1 reads LNHDA; CDR2 reads SQIVND (reference sequence). V lost 1 base and J lost 2, with 9 bases in between. The CDR3, as DNA: TGTGCCAGTAGTATAGCGCGACCCCCCTACAATGAGCAGTTCTTC. It is translated as CASSIARPPYNEQFF.

The chain links TRBV29-1 to TRBJ1-2; D is undetermined. The CDR3 extends over 13 amino acids. The V end lost 7 bases, the J end lost 5 bases, and 17 bases lay between the germline ends. Germline V lookup: CDR1 SQVTM, CDR2 ANQGSEA. The chain's CDR3 is CSGRGNHPYGYTF. The DNA of the CDR3 is TGCAGCGGCCGAGGTAATCATCCGTATGGCTACACCTTC.

This chain joins TRBV4-2 and TRBJ2-2, with TRBD1 as a possible D gene (6 bases). Trimming took 3 bases from V and 8 from J, leaving 10 bases between them. CDR1 and CDR2 (germline): LGHNA, YNFKEQ. The length of the CDR3 is 13 residues. CDR3 DNA: TGTGCCAGCAGCCAGGGACACAGTGGGGAGCTGTTTTTT. Its protein product is CASSQGHSGELFF.

This chain links TRBV5-1 with TRBJ1-2, with 8 bases aligning to TRBD1. Germline V lookup: CDR1 SGHRS, CDR2 YFSETQ. V trimming: 4 bases; J trimming: 6 bases; junction bases outside the gene matches: 2. CDR3 size: 12 residues. Here the CDR3 reads CASSMTGDGYTF. The CDR3 nucleotides read TGCGCCAGCAGCATGACAGGGGATGGCTACACCTTC.

V is TRBV29-1 and J is TRBJ2-7; D gene ambiguous. Trimming shortened V by 4 bases and J by 5 bases, and 9 bases separated the two germline ends. The CDR3 runs to 11 residues. From germline, CDR1 is SQVTM and CDR2 ANQGSEA. CDR3 sequence reads: CSVGDVDEQYF. The CDR3 bases are TGCAGCGTTGGGGATGTGGACGAGCAGTACTTC.

The V gene is TRBV6-6, the J gene TRBJ2-7, with D possibly TRBD2 on 7 matching bases. This CDR3 region has 14 residues. Per the germline V gene, CDR1 is MNHNY and CDR2 is SVGAGI (reference sequence). The V and J ends lost 5 bases and 3 bases respectively, with 14 bases between them. The CDR3 protein is CASSGGGGRYEQYF. For the CDR3, the DNA is TGTGCCAGCAGTGGGGGCGGGGGTCGCTACGAGCAGTACTTC.

The chain couples TRBV25-1 to TRBJ2-5, with D perhaps assigned TRBD1 or TRBD2 (5 bases each). CDR1 and CDR2 from the germline V gene are MGHDK and SYGVNS. The V end was cut by 6 bases, the J end by 4 bases, with 21 bases between. The CDR3 length is 16 residues. The CDR3 coding sequence is TGTGCCAGCAGCGGGGCCGGTTCTCACTGGGGAGAGACCCAGTACTTC. The encoded protein is CASSGAGSHWGETQYF.

The rearrangement uses TRBV7-6 and TRBJ1-2; the D is unclear. Germline-derived CDR1 and CDR2 are SGHVS and FNYEAQ. Between the trimmed V and J ends, which lost 1 base and 10 bases, there was a span of 19 bases. This CDR3 has 15 amino acids. The CDR3 region is CASSLDPVLNGDYTF. CDR3 nucleotides: TGTGCCAGCAGCTTAGACCCGGTCCTTAACGGGGACTACACCTTC.

V and J are TRBV30 and TRBJ2-1; TRBD2 aligns across 8 bases. CDR1 and CDR2 (germline): GTSNPN, SVGIG (reference sequence). The CDR3 length is 13 residues. V was pared by 5 bases and J by 5 bases, with 5 bases of the junction left unmatched. CDR3: CAWGGGSHNEQFF. The CDR3 bases are TGTGCCTGGGGCGGGGGGTCCCACAATGAGCAGTTCTTC.

V usage is TRBV6-1 and J usage is TRBJ2-5; TRBD2 aligns across 7 bases. V trimming: 5 bases; J trimming: 5 bases; junction bases outside the gene matches: 17. The CDR3 has 17 amino acids. Germline loops: CDR1 MNHNS, CDR2 SASEGT. The DNA for the CDR3 is TGTGCCAGCAGTCCAGAAGGAGAAGAGCGGGATGGGGAGACCCAGTACTTC. It codes for CASSPEGEERDGETQYF.

The rearrangement uses TRBV7-2 and TRBJ2-3; 9 nucleotides line up with TRBD2. Germline CDR1 SGHTA, CDR2 FQGNSA. This CDR3 contains 16 residues. Trimming at V came to 4 bases and at J to 2 bases, leaving 7 bases not matched to a gene. CDR3 amino acids: CASSYWGGLATDTQYF. The DNA of the CDR3 is TGTGCCAGCAGCTATTGGGGGGGACTAGCCACAGATACGCAGTATTTT.

V usage is TRBV27 and J usage is TRBJ1-1; D is possibly TRBD1 (5 bases). The germline V gene has CDR1 MNHEY and CDR2 SMNVEV (reference sequence). With 9 bases removed from V and 4 bases from J, the gap between germline ends came to 15 bases. The CDR3 spans 13 residues. CDR3 amino acids: CASTMGGGTEAFF. The CDR3 DNA follows: TGTGCCAGTACCATGGGGGGGGGCACTGAAGCTTTCTTT.